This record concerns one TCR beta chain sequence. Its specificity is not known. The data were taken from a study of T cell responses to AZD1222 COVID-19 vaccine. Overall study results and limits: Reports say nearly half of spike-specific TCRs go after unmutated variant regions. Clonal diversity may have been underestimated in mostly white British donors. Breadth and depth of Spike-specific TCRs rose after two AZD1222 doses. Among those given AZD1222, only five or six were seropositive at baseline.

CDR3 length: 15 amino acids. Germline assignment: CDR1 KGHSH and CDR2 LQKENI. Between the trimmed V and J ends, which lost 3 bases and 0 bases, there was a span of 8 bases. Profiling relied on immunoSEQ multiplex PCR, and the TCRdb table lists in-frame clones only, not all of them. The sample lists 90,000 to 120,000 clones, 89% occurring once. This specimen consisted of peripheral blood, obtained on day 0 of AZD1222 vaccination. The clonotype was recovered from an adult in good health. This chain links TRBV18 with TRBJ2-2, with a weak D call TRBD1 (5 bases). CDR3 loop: CASSPPGSNTGELFF. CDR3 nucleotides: TGTGCCAGCTCACCGCCAGGGTCGAACACCGGGGAGCTGTTTTTT.